Listed below are T cell receptor beta chains from one sample, sequenced in a study of CXCR3-negative and CXCR3-positive naive CD8 T cells. TCRdb reprocessed the 5' RACE reads; each CDR3 protein has one entry and no DNA is given. The repertoire table contains roughly 130,000 distinct CDR3 sequences. Sequenced: naive CXCR3+ CD8+ T cells from blood. The receptor set was obtained from a human donor in good health. Some clones in this sample may be carry-over from other donors' samples. Both conserved end residues are part of each CDR3. Fields, in order: V gene, J gene, CDR3 protein.

v_gene: TRBV6-4; j_gene: TRBJ2-3; CDR3aa: CASSDTSGSADTQYF
v_gene: TRBV19; j_gene: TRBJ1-1; CDR3aa: CASSMRAGSEAFF
v_gene: TRBV12-3/TRBV12-4; j_gene: TRBJ2-7; CDR3aa: CASSGETSGVAYEQYF
v_gene: TRBV29-1; j_gene: TRBJ1-4; CDR3aa: CSVAQGNSNEKLFF
v_gene: TRBV20-1; j_gene: TRBJ2-5; CDR3aa: CSAIYSGLYQETQYF
v_gene: TRBV28; j_gene: TRBJ1-4; CDR3aa: CASSSFPSGQGNEKLFF
v_gene: TRBV6-1; j_gene: TRBJ2-7; CDR3aa: CASSETSYEQYF
v_gene: TRBV12-3/TRBV12-4; j_gene: TRBJ1-2; CDR3aa: CASSPDRPDGYTF
v_gene: TRBV28; j_gene: TRBJ2-2; CDR3aa: CASSAGLAGPRTGELFF
v_gene: TRBV13; j_gene: TRBJ2-1; CDR3aa: CASSLIAGGWDEQFF
v_gene: TRBV6-1; j_gene: TRBJ2-1; CDR3aa: CASSESYGVRRYEQFF
v_gene: TRBV13; j_gene: TRBJ1-5; CDR3aa: CASSSARGGQPQHF
v_gene: TRBV19; j_gene: TRBJ2-5; CDR3aa: CASSRQETQYF
v_gene: TRBV9; j_gene: TRBJ2-2; CDR3aa: CASSAPGQGATGELFF
v_gene: TRBV5-5; j_gene: TRBJ2-7; CDR3aa: CASSLAGDTYYEQYF
v_gene: TRBV9; j_gene: TRBJ2-7; CDR3aa: CASSAGWTYEQYF
v_gene: TRBV4-1; j_gene: TRBJ1-1; CDR3aa: CASRLRTGWDEAFF
v_gene: TRBV6-4; j_gene: TRBJ1-2; CDR3aa: CASSDSTGETYGYTF
v_gene: TRBV7-9; j_gene: TRBJ2-1; CDR3aa: CASSIRDSSYNEQFF
v_gene: TRBV3-1; j_gene: TRBJ2-2; CDR3aa: CASSQDPSGRPGELFF
v_gene: TRBV12-3/TRBV12-4; j_gene: TRBJ2-7; CDR3aa: CASSPDGGSYEQYF
v_gene: TRBV28; j_gene: TRBJ2-7; CDR3aa: CASSPVSGPYEQYF
v_gene: TRBV27; j_gene: TRBJ1-2; CDR3aa: CASSNGQGEHYGYTF
v_gene: TRBV21-1; j_gene: TRBJ1-1; CDR3aa: CASSKTRGRGTEAFF
v_gene: TRBV15; j_gene: TRBJ2-5; CDR3aa: CATSSTGYQETQYF
v_gene: TRBV7-9; j_gene: TRBJ2-7; CDR3aa: CASSSRDRVDSYEQYF
v_gene: TRBV29-1; j_gene: TRBJ2-4; CDR3aa: CSVEGAGGPKNIQYF
v_gene: TRBV11-3; j_gene: TRBJ2-1; CDR3aa: CASSSGTVSYNEQFF
v_gene: TRBV7-8; j_gene: TRBJ2-1; CDR3aa: CASSSPIRGAYNEQFF
v_gene: TRBV9; j_gene: TRBJ1-1; CDR3aa: CASSAFPLSTEAFF
v_gene: TRBV29-1; j_gene: TRBJ1-2; CDR3aa: CSVPGTKDGYTF
v_gene: TRBV28; j_gene: TRBJ2-3; CDR3aa: CASSYRLAGGPDTQYF
v_gene: TRBV29-1; j_gene: TRBJ2-7; CDR3aa: CSVWTGPEQYF
v_gene: TRBV6-2/TRBV6-3; j_gene: TRBJ1-5; CDR3aa: CASASGTGNNQPQHF
v_gene: TRBV6-7; j_gene: TRBJ2-7; CDR3aa: CASSYSKDRAPPLGEQYF
v_gene: TRBV9; j_gene: TRBJ1-1; CDR3aa: CASSVGGGEAFF
v_gene: TRBV19; j_gene: TRBJ1-4; CDR3aa: CATYEGSEKLFF
v_gene: TRBV29-1; j_gene: TRBJ2-7; CDR3aa: CSVESAGGTYEQYF
v_gene: TRBV7-9; j_gene: TRBJ1-1; CDR3aa: CASSPPANTEAFF
v_gene: TRBV27; j_gene: TRBJ2-1; CDR3aa: CASSFGVTYNEQFF
v_gene: TRBV6-5; j_gene: TRBJ1-4; CDR3aa: CATRDRTNEKLFF
v_gene: TRBV4-1; j_gene: TRBJ2-3; CDR3aa: CASSLYIAGVDDTQYF
v_gene: TRBV29-1; j_gene: TRBJ2-1; CDR3aa: CSGEAGVSYNEQFF
v_gene: TRBV29-1; j_gene: TRBJ2-1; CDR3aa: CSVEGTSGTYNEQFF
v_gene: TRBV28; j_gene: TRBJ2-7; CDR3aa: CASSPTGRRLNEQFF
v_gene: TRBV29-1; j_gene: TRBJ1-1; CDR3aa: CSVEGTSWSNTEAFF
v_gene: TRBV3-1; j_gene: TRBJ2-5; CDR3aa: CASSPGLALRF
v_gene: TRBV6-2/TRBV6-3; j_gene: TRBJ2-7; CDR3aa: CASGQTSYEQYF
v_gene: TRBV6-6; j_gene: TRBJ1-6; CDR3aa: CASSYSLDSPSSYNSPLHF
v_gene: TRBV10-2; j_gene: TRBJ2-7; CDR3aa: CASMTGGYEQYF
v_gene: TRBV29-1; j_gene: TRBJ1-1; CDR3aa: CSVEDYPGQTEAFF